The T cell receptor (beta chain) under discussion was sequenced for a study of shared clonotypes between healthy human individuals. Study-level information: Contributing individuals were a couple of females and three males aged 18 to 49.

In the naive CD8 group, cells lacked CD45RO and were positively selected for CCR7, so terminally differentiated effector memory CD45RA+ cells were left out. Notes on the study in general: The sole specimen, blood, was sampled, and tissue repertoires likely differ. Though the depth was large, rarefaction showed that sorted-subset sequencing was incomplete.

Repertoires were generated with immunoSEQ multiplex PCR, while TCRdb's copy carries only in-frame clones and drops some. Of roughly 1,800,000 clones listed, about 95% are singletons. Turning to this clone: Its antigen is not identified.

Sequencing was done on a sample of naive CD8+ T cells sorted from blood. This clonotype originated in a young man in good health.

In DNA form, the CDR3 reads TGTGCCAGCAGGAGTATAGGGGAGAACACTGAAGCTTTCTTT. It is translated as CASRSIGENTEAFF. This chain joins TRBV27 and TRBJ1-1, with D perhaps matching TRBD1 (5 bases). V was cut by 6 bases and J by 1 base, with 12 bases left in between. The CDR3 is made up of 14 amino acids. CDR1 MNHEY and CDR2 SMNVEV come from the germline V gene (reference sequence).